Here is one T cell receptor (beta chain) with its context. Its antigen is unknown. After removal of 3 bases from V and 7 bases from J, the junction contained 6 bases not matched to a gene. In germline, CDR1 is ENHRY, CDR2 SYGVKD. There are 15 residues in the CDR3. This entry is derived from a study of beta chain features in type 1 diabetes. Expressed TCRB transcripts were sequenced because the entire RNA isolate underwent reverse transcription. The protocol was immunoSEQ multiplex PCR, while the TCRdb copy is restricted to in-frame clones and leaves out a portion. Found here are about 360,000 clones, over 9.5% of them singletons; the top ten hold around 0.0099%. Broader study findings: PCR could preferentially amplify shorter templates, alike in patients and controls. Among all four CD4+ subsets, Type 1 diabetes patients had TCRB CDR3s that were moderately but significantly shorter.

Material for sequencing was naive CD4+ T cells from blood. This receptor was taken from a woman aged 18 to 35 with type 1 diabetes. The gene calls are TRBV10-3 and TRBJ2-1, with 10 nucleotides matching TRBD2. CDR3 residues: CAISDPIAGGNEQFF. For the CDR3, the DNA is TGTGCCATCAGTGACCCCATAGCGGGGGGAAATGAGCAGTTCTTC.